Listed here are 31 T cell receptor beta chains from one sample, sequenced in a study of blood T cell repertoires in COVID-19. The data were produced by immunoSEQ multiplex PCR, yet TCRdb's version contains in-frame clones alone and is incomplete. The sample includes about 210,000 clones, 80% to 85% of them seen just once. Sequencing input: PBMCs or T cells enriched from blood (not recorded which). The receptors come from a woman aged 25 to 39 who had been exposed to COVID-19.

The chain carries TRBV2 and TRBJ1-1; D might be TRBD1 (6 bases). This CDR3 region has 15 residues. V lost 6 bases to trimming and J lost 4 bases, with 18 bases between them. Germline-derived CDR1 and CDR2 are SNHLY and FYNNEI. For the CDR3, the DNA is TGTGCCAGCAGGGAAACTACAGGGACAATCACTGAAGCTTTCTTT. This translates into CASRETTGTITEAFF.

The J gene is TRBJ2-5, the V gene TRBV3-1 (or the pseudogene TRBV3-2); D possibly corresponds to TRBD2 (7 bases). V was shortened by 7 bases and J by 5 bases, with 14 bases between the two germline ends. Germline V gene data show CDR1 as LGHDT and CDR2 as YNNKEL (reference sequence). The CDR3 runs to 13 residues. The CDR3 DNA is TGTGCCAGCATCGGGGGGCTTTGGGAGACCCAGTACTTC. Its protein is CASIGGLWETQYF.

The J gene is TRBJ1-1, the V gene TRBV4-1; the D is unclear. Between the trimmed V and J ends, which lost 1 base and 5 bases, there was a span of 11 bases. Germline CDR1 reads MGHRA; CDR2 reads YSYEKL. CDR3 length: 14 amino acids. The DNA of the CDR3 is TGCGCCAGCAGCCAAGTATTGAAGGAGACTGAAGCTTTCTTT. Its translation is CASSQVLKETEAFF.

CDR3 loop: CASSLISGGSGSRYGYTF. The CDR3 DNA reads TGTGCCAGCAGCTTAATCTCCGGGGGGTCAGGGTCTCGCTATGGCTACACCTTC. J is TRBJ1-2 and V is TRBV7-8; perhaps TRBD1 as D (5 bases). Trimming pared 2 bases from V and 4 bases from J, leaving 23 bases between. Germline CDR1 reads SGHVS; CDR2 reads FQNEAQ. The CDR3 length is 18 residues. Full variable domain (outside the CDR3, taken from reference TRBV7-8 and TRBJ1-2): GAGVSQSPRYKVAKRGQDVALRCDPISGHVSLFWYQQALGQGPEFLTYFQNEAQLDKSGLPSDRFFAERPEGSVSTLKIQRTQQEDSAVYLCASSLISGGSGSRYGYTFGSGTRLTVV.

The rearrangement joins TRBV7-9 to TRBJ2-1; 12 positions match TRBD2. CDR3 length: 16 amino acids. CDR1 and CDR2 (germline): SEHNR, FQNEAQ (reference sequence). The ends lost 2 bases at V and 10 bases at J; junction bases unmatched: 9. CDR3 sequence: CASSLPPSGGAFEQFF. The CDR3 bases are TGTGCCAGCAGCTTACCCCCTAGCGGGGGGGCCTTCGAGCAGTTCTTC.

The chain employs TRBV7-2 and TRBJ2-1, with 12 bases matching TRBD2. The CDR3 is 18 residues long. V shed 9 bases, J shed 0 bases, and the junction held 12 bases outside the gene matches. Germline CDR1 SGHTA, CDR2 FQGNSA. CDR3 DNA: TGTGCCAGTGGAGGGGGACTAGCGGGTCAATACTCCTACAATGAGCAGTTCTTC. Translating it yields CASGGGLAGQYSYNEQFF.

This clone is a singleton in its sample. The chain uses TRBV14 and TRBJ2-7, with TRBD2 identical over 9 bases. The J segment lost 2 bases and the V segment lost 0 bases, leaving 5 bases of the junction unmatched. Germline V CDR1 and CDR2: SGHDN, FVKESK. The CDR3 runs 16 residues. CDR3 coding DNA: TGTGCCAGCAGCCAAGAATGGCTAGCGGGGACCTACGAGCAGTACTTC. It yields the protein CASSQEWLAGTYEQYF. Combining the CDR3 with reference TRBV14 and TRBJ2-7 gives the whole variable domain EAGVTQFPSHSVIEKGQTVTLRCDPISGHDNLYWYRRVMGKEIKFLLHFVKESKQDESGMPNNRFLAERTGGTYSTLKVQPAELEDSGVYFCASSQEWLAGTYEQYFGPGTRLTVT.

This clone has only one observation. The chain joins TRBV19 to TRBJ1-2; maybe TRBD1 (5 bases). The germline gives CDR1 LNHDA, CDR2 SQIVND (reference sequence). V was clipped by 5 bases and J by 7 bases, with 17 bases between them. CDR3 length equals 14 residues. As DNA, the CDR3 is TGTGCCAGTAGTGACGACCTCAGGAGGGGTGGCTACACCTTC. Translated: CASSDDLRRGGYTF. Supplemented by reference TRBV19 and TRBJ1-2, the full variable domain reads DGGITQSPKYLFRKEGQNVTLSCEQNLNHDAMYWYRQDPGQGLRLIYYSQIVNDFQKGDIAEGYSVSREKKESFPLTVTSAQKNPTAFYLCASSDDLRRGGYTFGSGTRLTVV.

The chain joins TRBV19 to TRBJ2-6, with 9 bases aligning to TRBD1. The CDR3 has 19 amino acids. Germline CDR1 LNHDA, CDR2 SQIVND (reference sequence). With 6 bases clipped from V and 2 bases from J, the junction kept 14 bases outside the gene matches. Here the CDR3 DNA reads TGTGCCAGTAGCCCTTGGTGGACAGGGGAAGGTGCTGGGGCCAACGTCCTGACTTTC. It yields the protein CASSPWWTGEGAGANVLTF.

The chain employs TRBV4-3 and TRBJ2-7; no definite D call. Germline values: CDR1 LGHNA, CDR2 YSLEER. This CDR3 is built from 16 residues. Between the trimmed V and J ends, which lost 3 bases and 2 bases, there was a span of 17 bases. DNA for the CDR3: TGCGCCAGCAGCCACGTTATCGCTACAGCAACCTACGAGCAGTACTTC. This sequence encodes CASSHVIATATYEQYF.

This clone was seen a few times. The chain carries TRBV9 and TRBJ1-2; no definite D call. The CDR3 length is 15 residues. Germline V gene lookup returns CDR1 SGDLS and CDR2 YYNGEE. V was shortened by 3 bases and J by 4 bases, with 16 bases between the two germline ends. CDR3 bases: TGTGCCAGCAGCGCCCAAACTCAGGCAAGCTATGGCTACACCTTC. Protein product: CASSAQTQASYGYTF.

The chain carries TRBV3-1 (or the pseudogene TRBV3-2) and TRBJ1-2; TRBD1 matches at 10 bases. The CDR3 is 18 residues long. The V and J ends lost 1 base and 3 bases, in that order; junction bases with no gene match: 11. CDR1 LGHDT and CDR2 YNNKEL come from the germline V gene (reference sequence). CDR3 nucleotides: TGTGCCAGCAGCCAAGTTGTGGACAGGGGGACTAGGGACTATGGCTACACCTTC. Translation gives CASSQVVDRGTRDYGYTF.

This chain uses TRBV24-1 with TRBJ2-3; TRBD2 matches 8 bases. Germline CDR1 KGHDR, CDR2 SFDVKD. The length of the CDR3 is 16 residues. The V and J ends lost 3 bases and 2 bases, in that order; junction bases with no gene match: 6. The CDR3 sequence: CATSDAGGVYTDTQYF. CDR3 bases: TGTGCCACCAGTGATGCGGGGGGCGTCTACACAGATACGCAGTATTTT.

This chain connects TRBV4-1 to TRBJ1-5; D uncertain. CDR1 is MGHRA, CDR2 YSYEKL, per germline. Trimming left V 1 base short and J 2 bases short, with 15 bases between. The CDR3 is 17 residues long. For the CDR3, the DNA is TGCGCCAGCAGCCAAGTTCACGGTGAATTCGGCAATCAGCCCCAGCATTTT. Protein sequence: CASSQVHGEFGNQPQHF.

The gene calls are TRBV30 and TRBJ2-3, with 9 nucleotides matching TRBD1. V shed 8 bases and J 0 bases; nucleotides not matched to a gene: 6. CDR3 length: 14 amino acids. Germline CDR1 GTSNPN, CDR2 SVGIG (reference sequence). The CDR3 sequence: CARGTGRSTDTQYF. The DNA of the CDR3 is TGTGCCCGTGGGACAGGGCGAAGCACAGATACGCAGTATTTT.

The chain recombines TRBV7-2 with TRBJ2-7; D uncertain. The CDR3 contains 14 residues. Trimming took 1 base from V and 4 from J, leaving 11 bases between them. Germline V gene sequence: CDR1 SGHTA, CDR2 FQGNSA. The CDR3 is CASSLGQSGYEQYF. CDR3 DNA sequence: TGTGCCAGCAGCTTAGGCCAGTCAGGTTACGAGCAGTACTTC.

V usage is TRBV27 and J usage is TRBJ1-3; the match to TRBD1 covers 7 bases. CDR3 size: 17 residues. V was clipped by 5 bases and J by 0 bases; unmatched bases: 10. Looked up from germline, CDR1 is MNHEY and CDR2 is SMNVEV (reference sequence). CDR3 sequence (DNA): TGTGCCAGCAGTCCGCTGACAGGGCCCAGCTCTGGAAACACCATATATTTT. This translates into CASSPLTGPSSGNTIYF.

The gene calls are TRBV9 and TRBJ2-3; 7 bases map to TRBD2. V gave up 0 bases and J gave up 1 base; unmatched junction bases: 2. This CDR3 has 15 residues. The germline CDR1 and CDR2 sequences are SGDLS and YYNGEE. CDR3 sequence reads: CASSVDGGGTDTQYF. The CDR3 coding sequence is TGTGCCAGCAGCGTAGATGGGGGGGGCACAGATACGCAGTATTTT.

The table lists this clone with a count of one. This chain joins TRBV4-2 and TRBJ1-1; TRBD1 aligns across 7 bases. CDR3 length equals 15 residues. From germline, CDR1 is LGHNA and CDR2 YNFKEQ. V shed 2 bases, J shed 0 bases, and the junction held 3 bases outside the gene matches. The CDR3 DNA follows: TGTGCCAGCAGCCAAACCGGGACAGTGAACACTGAAGCTTTCTTT. It translates to CASSQTGTVNTEAFF.

This sequence joins TRBV11-2 and TRBJ1-1, with D unclear. Germline V gene sequence: CDR1 SGHAT, CDR2 FQNNGV. The CDR3 has 14 residues. V gave up 0 bases and J gave up 7 bases, with 12 bases separating them. The CDR3 coding sequence is TGTGCCAGCAGCTTAGAAAGGACTAGCGGTGAAGCTTTCTTT. Amino acids: CASSLERTSGEAFF.

The chain is built from TRBV4-2 and TRBJ2-7; TRBD2 matches at 7 bases. Losses at the gene ends were 0 bases for V and 0 bases for J; bases not matched to a gene: 5. Germline assignment: CDR1 LGHNA and CDR2 YNFKEQ. This CDR3 is 16 amino acids long. CDR3 region: CASSQEWRGSSYEQYF. CDR3 DNA sequence: TGTGCCAGCAGCCAAGAATGGCGGGGGAGCTCCTACGAGCAGTACTTC.

This chain joins TRBV9 and TRBJ1-1, with 8 bases that match TRBD1. J lost 5 bases, V lost 3 bases, and 9 bases had no gene match. CDR1 SGDLS and CDR2 YYNGEE come from the germline V gene. The CDR3 covers 15 residues. For the CDR3, the DNA is TGTGCCAGCAGCGGCAAGACAGGGGCCTGGACTGAAGCTTTCTTT. The encoded protein is CASSGKTGAWTEAFF.

The V and J genes are TRBV9 and TRBJ1-1; D is ambiguous. In germline, CDR1 is SGDLS, CDR2 YYNGEE. The CDR3 extends over 15 amino acids. V was cut by 0 bases and J by 1 base, with 10 bases left in between. The CDR3 bases are TGTGCCAGCAGCGTAGTCGGCGGAAAGAACACTGAAGCTTTCTTT. It is translated as CASSVVGGKNTEAFF.

This chain links TRBV9 with TRBJ1-3; 9 nucleotides align to TRBD1. The CDR3 runs 15 residues. V was pared by 3 bases and J by 4 bases, with 5 bases of the junction left unmatched. Germline V gives CDR1 SGDLS, CDR2 YYNGEE. CDR3 loop: CASSEGTGTGNTIYF. In nucleotides, the CDR3 is TGTGCCAGCAGCGAGGGGACAGGGACGGGAAACACCATATATTTT.

The gene calls are TRBV6-5 and TRBJ2-7, with a weak D call TRBD2 (6 bases). Germline CDR1 MNHEY, CDR2 SVGAGI. The length of the CDR3 is 14 residues. Trimming cost V 8 bases and J 1 base, with 15 bases left between them. CDR3 amino acids: CASRREQLSYEQYF. The CDR3 nucleotides are TGTGCCAGCCGGAGGGAACAATTATCCTACGAGCAGTACTTC.

This chain connects TRBV20-1 to TRBJ1-1; D perhaps matches TRBD1 (5 bases). Trimming pared 3 bases from V and 3 bases from J, leaving 11 bases between. CDR1 DFQATT and CDR2 SNEGSKA come from the germline V gene (reference sequence). This CDR3 contains 13 residues. The CDR3 DNA is TGCAGTGCTAGTGGCGGGGGGGACACTGAAGCTTTCTTT. It yields the protein CSASGGGDTEAFF.

The chain links TRBV4-1 to TRBJ1-2; 7 bases line up with TRBD1. J was trimmed by 6 bases and V by 5 bases; bases with no gene match: 18. This CDR3 spans 17 amino acids. CDR1 is MGHRA, CDR2 YSYEKL, per germline. CDR3 protein: CASSTGTDPSKGDGYTF. The CDR3 DNA reads as TGCGCCAGCAGCACCGGGACAGACCCTTCAAAGGGGGATGGCTACACCTTC.

The chain is built from TRBV11-2 and TRBJ1-1, with no clear D. The CDR3 contains 13 residues. Germline loops: CDR1 SGHAT, CDR2 FQNNGV. Trimming removed 1 base at V and 2 bases at J, with 5 bases between. The CDR3 spells CASSLAGNTEAFF. CDR3 coding DNA: TGTGCCAGCAGCTTAGCAGGAAACACTGAAGCTTTCTTT. Full variable domain (remainder filled in from reference TRBV11-2 and TRBJ1-1): EAGVAQSPRYKIIEKRQSVAFWCNPISGHATLYWYQQILGQGPKLLIQFQNNGVVDDSQLPKDRFSAERLKGVDSTLKIQPAKLEDSAVYLCASSLAGNTEAFFGQGTRLTVV.

The chain links TRBV27 to TRBJ1-1; TRBD1 matches 12 bases. The CDR3 sequence is 17 residues long. Per germline, CDR1 MNHEY and CDR2 SMNVEV (reference sequence). With 3 bases clipped from V and 3 bases from J, the junction kept 8 bases outside the gene matches. The CDR3 DNA is TGTGCCAGCAGTTTTCTCCCGGGACAGGGGGCAGACACTGAAGCTTTCTTT. The encoded protein is CASSFLPGQGADTEAFF.

The chain links TRBV18 to TRBJ2-2; tentatively, D is TRBD1 (8 bases). Deletions cut 1 base from V and 6 bases from J, with 21 bases between. Germline V CDR1 and CDR2: KGHSH, LQKENI. The CDR3 totals 18 residues. The CDR3 reads CASSPRRTGGLSAGELFF. DNA of the CDR3: TGTGCCAGCTCACCACGCAGAACAGGGGGACTATCTGCCGGGGAGCTGTTTTTT.

This clone was observed a few times. J is TRBJ1-6 and V is TRBV10-3; D perhaps matches TRBD1 (5 bases). V dropped 8 bases and J dropped 5 bases, with 10 bases sitting between them. The CDR3 sequence is 13 residues long. Germline-derived CDR1 and CDR2 are ENHRY and SYGVKD. CDR3 sequence (DNA): TGTGCCATCGGGCAGGGAAATAATTCACCCCTCCACTTT. This gives the protein CAIGQGNNSPLHF.